This T cell receptor beta chain appears in the sequencing data of a study of PD-1 blockade in classical Hodgkin lymphoma. Study-wide context: Patients were infused with nivolumab 3 mg/kg every 2 weeks.

Patients all relapsed after autologous stem cell transplantation, and there was variation in brentuximab vedotin exposure. Study-wide results and caveats: Relapsed/refractory patients reportedly had lower baseline diversity than newly diagnosed patients.

The data were produced by immunoSEQ multiplex PCR, yet TCRdb's version contains in-frame clones alone and is incomplete. The data show some 4,000 clones, roughly three fifths seen once. Notes on this clone: Its antigen is not known.

This CDR3 has 13 residues. The germline V and J ends were trimmed by 6 bases and 4 bases, with 13 bases remaining between them. Per germline, CDR1 SNHLY and CDR2 FYNNEI. The J gene is TRBJ2-7, the V gene TRBV2; D possibly uses TRBD1 or TRBD2 (5 bases each). Specimen: peripheral blood mononuclear cells (PBMCs), collected before the second cycle of nivolumab. This receptor was identified in a human donor with classical Hodgkin lymphoma. CDR3 sequence: CASRKGWEYEQYF. Here the CDR3 DNA reads TGTGCCAGCAGAAAGGGGTGGGAGTACGAGCAGTACTTC.